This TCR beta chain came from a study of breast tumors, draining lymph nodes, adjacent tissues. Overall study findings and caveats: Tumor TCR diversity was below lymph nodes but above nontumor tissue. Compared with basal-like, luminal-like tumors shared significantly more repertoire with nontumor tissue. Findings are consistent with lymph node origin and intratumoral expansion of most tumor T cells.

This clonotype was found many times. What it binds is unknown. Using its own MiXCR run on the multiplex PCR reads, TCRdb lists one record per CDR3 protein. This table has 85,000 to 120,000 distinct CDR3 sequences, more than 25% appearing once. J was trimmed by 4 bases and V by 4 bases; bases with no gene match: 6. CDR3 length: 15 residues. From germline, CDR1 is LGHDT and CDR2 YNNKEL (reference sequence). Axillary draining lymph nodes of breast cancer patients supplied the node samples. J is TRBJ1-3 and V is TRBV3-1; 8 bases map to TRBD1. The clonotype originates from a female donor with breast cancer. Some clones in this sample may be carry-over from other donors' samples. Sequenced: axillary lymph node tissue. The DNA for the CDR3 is TGTGCCAGCAGCCGCTATGACAGGGGCGGAAACACCATATATTTT. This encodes CASSRYDRGGNTIYF.